What follows describes a single T cell receptor beta chain. Its antigen is as yet unknown. The data were obtained in a study of shared clonotypes between healthy human individuals. Study findings and constraints: Depth of sequencing was expected to influence donor clonotype sharing.

Using immunoSEQ multiplex PCR, the repertoire was profiled, and TCRdb retains in-frame clones only, with some absent. Of about a million clones in the sample, roughly 75% are singletons; the top ten hold about 1.5%. This CDR3 contains 14 residues. V shed 5 bases and J shed 5 bases, with 13 bases lying between them. CDR1 is SGHNT, CDR2 YENEEA, per germline. Those who donated, Caucasian adults without exception, all lived in Nashville, Tennessee. Sample: memory CD4+ T cells sorted from blood. Sample subset: CD45RA-negative fraction. The TCR comes from a man between 18 and 35 years old in good health. V usage is TRBV11-3 and J usage is TRBJ2-1, with TRBD1 as a possible D gene (7 bases). The CDR3: CASSAGQTNNEQFF. CDR3 nucleotides: TGTGCCAGCAGCGCGGGACAGACCAACAATGAGCAGTTCTTC.